This note documents a single TCR beta chain sequence. The antigen is undetermined. Amplification of TCR beta CDR3 regions was performed using RNA transcripts as template. First-round RT-PCR targeting the TCR CDR3 was performed with the HTBI primer set. TCRdb reanalysed the multiplex PCR reads using MiXCR and keeps one entry per CDR3 protein. Of some 350,000 distinct CDR3 sequences listed, nearly 15% are singletons. These data originate in a study of T cells in Graves' hyperthyroidism and ophthalmopathy. The CDR3 sequence is 13 residues long. V shed 3 bases and J shed 7 bases, with 9 bases lying between them. CDR1 MRHNA and CDR2 SNTAGT come from the germline V gene. General study points: Ophthalmopathy was separated from stable hyperthyroidism by a 13 V-J model.

The sequenced sample consisted of blood. The chain combines TRBV6-4 with TRBJ2-2; D call uncertain. This clonotype was obtained from a woman in her sixties or seventies with Graves' ophthalmopathy. This CDR3 reads CASSESSSGELFF. DNA for the CDR3: TGTGCCAGCAGTGAATCTTCTAGCGGGGAGCTGTTTTTT.